This T cell receptor beta chain was documented in a study of cytomegalovirus exposure and HLA in healthy donors. Assay: immunoSEQ multiplex PCR; the TCRdb copy retains only in-frame clones and omits some. The data contain under 300,000 clones, 86% of them singletons. The CDR3 covers 12 residues. V was clipped by 0 bases and J by 9 bases, with 8 bases between them. Germline V lookup: CDR1 SGHNT, CDR2 YENEEA. A note on this clone: No antigen is known for it.

Findings and limits, study-wide: The majority of TCR sequences were rare, yet some public TCRs appeared in many donors. A list of around 160 TCR beta chains associated with cytomegalovirus was given. The CMV antigen specificity of a few CMV-associated chains was confirmed through in vitro analysis.

Sample: PBMCs. This chain links TRBV11-3 with TRBJ2-5; weak D call: TRBD1 (6 bases). The sequence was collected from a woman in her 30s in good health and CMV-seropositive. CDR3: CASSLEGAPQYF. The CDR3 nucleotides are TGTGCCAGCAGCTTAGAGGGGGCCCCCCAGTACTTC. The variable domain in full, with the rest retrieved from reference TRBV11-3 and TRBJ2-5, is EAGVVQSPRYKIIEKKQPVAFWCNPISGHNTLYWYLQNLGQGPELLIRYENEEAVDDSQLPKDRFSAERLKGVDSTLKIQPAELGDSAVYLCASSLEGAPQYFGPGTRLLVL.